Below are 4 T cell receptor beta chains sequenced from a single sample in a study of vaccination and CD4 T cells after COVID-19 (dated by TCRdb to between 2021 and 2024). No cognate antigen is known for these TCRs. Preparation of the library involved PCR. Sequencing took place on an Illumina iSeq 100. DNA from cultured CD4+ T cells underwent TCR sequencing with the Oncomine TCR Beta short-read assay at the Johns Hopkins FTIC core. Starting from the raw public reads, TCRdb applied fastp trimming at Q25, assembled clones with MiXCR and retained in-frame beta chains. Merged by CDR3 protein, the rows form single entries marked with the most common genes and DNA. The sample table holds 8,900 or so distinct CDR3 sequences, of which approximately 31% were seen once. 30% to 40% of the sample rests with the top ten. What the treatment or condition label conveys for this sample: roughly 10-day PBMC culture with coronavirus spike peptide pools or control peptides (ViraFEST assay). CD4+ T cells from unexposed donors were collected before the COVID-19 pandemic (2011-2018).

The sample comprised CD4+ T cells from blood, cultured in vitro. These receptors originate from a human donor in good health.

This clonotype showed up just a few times. The CDR3 protein is CASSLGQAQGNTIYF. The CDR3 bases are TGTGCCAGCAGTCTAGGACAGGCGCAAGGAAACACCATATATTTT. The rearrangement uses TRBV6-1 and TRBJ1-3; 7 bases align to TRBD1. CDR1 is MNHNS, CDR2 SASEGT, per germline. There are 15 residues in the CDR3. Trimming cost V 5 bases and J 4 bases; bases outside gene matches: 8.

The table lists this clonotype with a few counts. V is TRBV10-3 and J is TRBJ1-5; D may be TRBD1 (6 bases). CDR1 is ENHRY and CDR2 is SYGVKD in the germline V gene. Trimming removed 3 bases at V and 6 bases at J, with 15 bases between. The CDR3 loop spans 15 amino acids. The CDR3 region is CAISEEGDIVQPQHF. The CDR3, as DNA: TGTGCCATCAGTGAAGAGGGGGATATCGTTCAGCCCCAGCATTTT.

This clonotype is medium-sized in the sample. The genes are TRBV6-1 and TRBJ1-6; no reliable D call. Trimming removed 8 bases from V and 1 base from J, with 21 bases in between. Germline assignment: CDR1 MNHNS and CDR2 SASEGT. The CDR3 extends over 18 amino acids. In nucleotides, the CDR3 is TGTGCCAGCCGCTTTTCGACCCTTCTAGGTTCCTATAATTCACCCCTCCACTTT. It specifies CASRFSTLLGSYNSPLHF.

The chain couples TRBV7-2 to TRBJ1-2; 8 nucleotides align to TRBD1. This CDR3 contains 15 residues. Unmatched junction bases numbered 11, after V lost 4 bases and J lost 7 bases. The germline CDR1 and CDR2 sequences are SGHTA and FQGNSA. The CDR3 DNA sequence: TGTGCCAGCAGCTCGTACCAGACAGGGGTCGGTGGCTACACCTTC. Translation: CASSSYQTGVGGYTF. Supplemented by reference TRBV7-2 and TRBJ1-2, the full variable domain reads GAGVSQSPSNKVTEKGKDVELRCDPISGHTALYWYRQSLGQGLEFLIYFQGNSAPDKSGLPSDRFSAERTGGSVSTLTIQRTQQEDSAVYLCASSSYQTGVGGYTFGSGTRLTVV.